This entry lists 14 T cell receptor beta chains sequenced from one sample in a study of metastatic and nonmetastatic thyroid tumors. TCRdb re-processed the PCR reads through MiXCR. The sample shows some 21,000 clones, more than 25% of them seen only once. Ahead of thyroid surgery, no patient had received treatment of any kind. Sample: tumor tissue. These TCRs come from a female donor with papillary thyroid cancer or a benign thyroid nodule (not recorded which). Some clones in this sample may be carry-over from other donors' samples.

The table lists this clone with many counts. The chain joins TRBV20-1 to TRBJ1-2; 7 bases fit TRBD1. Germline V gene sequence: CDR1 DFQATT, CDR2 SNEGSKA (reference sequence). CDR3 length: 13 residues. After removal of 1 base from V and 4 bases from J, the junction contained 3 bases not matched to a gene. For the CDR3, the DNA is TGCAGTGCTAGAGGACAGGGTTCCTATGGCTACACCTTC. It specifies CSARGQGSYGYTF.

This clone came up a few times. The chain has TRBV28 and TRBJ2-1, with 10 bases lining up with TRBD2. The junction had 5 bases not matched to a gene; V was cut back by 3 bases and J by 9 bases. The CDR3 covers 14 residues. CDR1 and CDR2 (germline): MDHEN, SYDVKM. CDR3 nucleotide sequence: TGTGCCAGCAGTTTGCTAGCGGGAGATACTGAGCAGTTCTTC. Protein product: CASSLLAGDTEQFF.

This clone was counted at least ten times. This sequence joins TRBV11-2 and TRBJ2-3; D not resolved. V gave up 1 base and J gave up 2 bases, with 10 bases separating them. Per the germline V gene, CDR1 is SGHAT and CDR2 is FQNNGV. The CDR3 length is 15 residues. The CDR3 loop reads CASSLVEYPTDTQYF. For the CDR3, the DNA is TGTGCCAGCAGCTTAGTAGAGTACCCCACAGATACGCAGTATTTT.

The chain uses TRBV30 and TRBJ2-1, with 10 bases aligning to TRBD2. There are 13 residues in the CDR3. From germline, CDR1 is GTSNPN and CDR2 SVGIG (reference sequence). The V and J ends lost 4 bases and 7 bases, in that order; junction bases with no gene match: 4. The CDR3 DNA sequence: TGTGCCTGGAAAAAGCGGGAGGGAAATGAGCAGTTCTTC. Its translation: CAWKKREGNEQFF.

This clone counts as medium-sized. The V call is TRBV6-2 or TRBV6-3, the J call TRBJ2-1; D uncertain. The CDR3 extends over 14 amino acids. Trimming left V 0 bases short and J 8 bases short, with 11 bases between. Per the germline V gene, CDR1 is MNHEY and CDR2 is SVGEGT. The CDR3: CASSYSNGGDEQFF. The CDR3 nucleotides read TGTGCCAGCAGTTACTCGAATGGCGGCGATGAGCAGTTCTTC.

This clone was seen at least ten times. The genes are TRBV10-2 and TRBJ2-5, with D possibly called TRBD1 or TRBD2 (5 bases each). The CDR3 covers 14 residues. V gave up 7 bases and J gave up 3 bases, with 15 bases separating them. Germline values: CDR1 WSHSY, CDR2 SAAADI. In DNA, the CDR3 is TGCGCCAGCAAACCGGGAACAGGTGAAGAGACCCAGTACTTC. This codes for CASKPGTGEETQYF.

This clone was picked up many times. The rearrangement uses TRBV5-1 and TRBJ2-5; 14 bases match TRBD2. Losses at the gene ends were 3 bases for V and 5 bases for J; bases not matched to a gene: 6. The V gene's germline CDR1 is SGHRS and CDR2 YFSETQ. The CDR3 contains 16 residues. This CDR3 reads CASSYGTSGGRETQYF. CDR3 nucleotides: TGCGCCAGCAGCTACGGGACTAGCGGGGGACGCGAGACCCAGTACTTC.

This clone has at least ten counts. The CDR3, as DNA: TGTGCCAGCAGCCCCAGCGGGGGGCGACAAGAGACCCAGTACTTC. It is translated as CASSPSGGRQETQYF. V and J are TRBV5-5 and TRBJ2-5, with 9 bases matching TRBD2. The length of the CDR3 is 15 residues. Germline V gene lookup returns CDR1 SGHKS and CDR2 YYEKEE (reference sequence). The J segment lost 2 bases and the V segment lost 4 bases, leaving 6 bases of the junction unmatched.

This clone occurred a few times. The V and J genes are TRBV28 and TRBJ2-2; D call uncertain. This CDR3 comprises 12 residues. Deletions cut 7 bases from V and 3 bases from J, with 6 bases between. CDR1 is MDHEN and CDR2 is SYDVKM in the germline V gene. The CDR3 region is CASTSYTGELFF. CDR3 DNA: TGTGCCAGCACCTCATACACCGGGGAGCTGTTTTTT.

The V and J genes are TRBV7-2 and TRBJ1-1; D gene ambiguous. V gave up 6 bases and J gave up 11 bases, with 19 bases separating them. Germline assignment: CDR1 SGHTA and CDR2 FQGNSA. The CDR3 runs 13 residues. Here the CDR3 DNA reads TGTGCCAGCAGGACGACATGTGGCATTTCGGCTTTCTTT. Protein sequence: CASRTTCGISAFF.

This clone was seen many times. The chain uses TRBV6-4 and TRBJ1-3; D is unclear. This CDR3 region has 13 residues. Trimming removed 0 bases from V and 5 bases from J, with 5 bases in between. Germline CDR1 reads MRHNA; CDR2 reads SNTAGT. CDR3 in amino acids: CASSDSPRNTIYF. The DNA of the CDR3 is TGTGCCAGCAGTGACTCCCCCCGAAACACCATATATTTT.

This clone has at least ten counts. The rearrangement links TRBV10-3 to TRBJ1-1; the match to TRBD1 covers 8 bases. This CDR3 is 13 amino acids long. Trimming cost V 6 bases and J 6 bases; bases outside gene matches: 6. Germline V gene sequence: CDR1 ENHRY, CDR2 SYGVKD. Here the CDR3 DNA reads TGTGCCATCAGCCAGGGGGCCGTCGCTGAAGCTTTCTTT. Protein product: CAISQGAVAEAFF.

V gene TRBV3-1 combines with J gene TRBJ1-1; tentative D call: TRBD1 (5 bases). V was clipped by 1 base and J by 3 bases, with 12 bases between them. Germline V gene lookup returns CDR1 LGHDT and CDR2 YNNKEL (reference sequence). The CDR3 extends over 15 amino acids. CDR3 DNA: TGTGCCAGCAGCCAAGGATGGGGGGTCGACACTGAAGCTTTCTTT. Protein product: CASSQGWGVDTEAFF.

The V call is TRBV5-1, the J call TRBJ2-2, with D possibly being TRBD2 (5 bases). The CDR3 sequence is 18 residues long. The germline V gene encodes CDR1 SGHRS and CDR2 YFSETQ. V was shortened by 0 bases and J by 1 base, with 16 bases between the two germline ends. The CDR3 sequence: CASSLVLRTQRNTGELFF. The DNA for the CDR3 is TGCGCCAGCAGCTTGGTCCTAAGGACTCAAAGGAACACCGGGGAGCTGTTTTTT.